These 2 T cell receptor beta chains originate from one sample sequenced in a study of T cell changes during pregnancy in multiple sclerosis. Sequencing used immunoSEQ multiplex PCR; TCRdb keeps in-frame clones, though not all of them. This sample carries roughly 75,000 clones, about 91% of them seen once, and the ten largest clones take under 2.5%. Sequenced material: peripheral blood, taken before pregnancy. Receptor source: a female donor with multiple sclerosis, enrolled in a pregnancy study.

This clone turned up a few times. The chain links TRBV7-9 to TRBJ1-1; the D gene is possibly TRBD1 (6 bases). CDR3 length equals 13 residues. The V end was cut by 3 bases, the J end by 4 bases, with 9 bases between. Germline CDR1 and CDR2: SEHNR and FQNEAQ (reference sequence). In nucleotides, the CDR3 is TGTGCCAGCAGCTTGACAGGCCCCACTGAAGCTTTCTTT. This gives the protein CASSLTGPTEAFF.

CDR3 amino acids: CASTNRGNGYTF. In DNA form, the CDR3 reads TGTGCCAGCACGAACAGGGGGAATGGCTACACCTTC. The gene calls are TRBV6-1 and TRBJ1-2, with 8 positions matching TRBD1. The CDR3 is 12 residues long. CDR1 and CDR2 from the germline V gene are MNHNS and SASEGT. V was clipped by 7 bases and J by 6 bases; unmatched bases: 4.